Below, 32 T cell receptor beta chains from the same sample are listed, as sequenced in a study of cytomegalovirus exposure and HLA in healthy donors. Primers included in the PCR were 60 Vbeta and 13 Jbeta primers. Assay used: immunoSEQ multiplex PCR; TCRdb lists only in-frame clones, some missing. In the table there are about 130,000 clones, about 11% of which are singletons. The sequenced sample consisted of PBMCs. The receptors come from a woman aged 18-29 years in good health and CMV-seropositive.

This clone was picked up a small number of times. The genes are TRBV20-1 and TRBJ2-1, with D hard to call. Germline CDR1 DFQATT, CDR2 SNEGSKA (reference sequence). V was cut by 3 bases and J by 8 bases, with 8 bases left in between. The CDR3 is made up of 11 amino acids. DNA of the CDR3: TGCAGTGCTAGGTACATCGATGAGCAGTTCTTC. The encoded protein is CSARYIDEQFF.

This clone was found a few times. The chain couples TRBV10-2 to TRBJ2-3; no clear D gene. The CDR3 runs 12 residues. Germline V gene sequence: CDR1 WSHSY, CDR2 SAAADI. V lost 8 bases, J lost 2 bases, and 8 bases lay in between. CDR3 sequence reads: CASGRSTDTQYF. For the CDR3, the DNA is TGCGCCAGCGGCCGATCCACAGATACGCAGTATTTT.

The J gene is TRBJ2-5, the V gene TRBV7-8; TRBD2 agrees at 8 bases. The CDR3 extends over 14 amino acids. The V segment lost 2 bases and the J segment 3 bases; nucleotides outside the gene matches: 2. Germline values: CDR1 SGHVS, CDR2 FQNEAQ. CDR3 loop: CASSLHGREETQYF. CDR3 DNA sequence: TGTGCCAGCAGCTTACACGGGAGGGAAGAGACCCAGTACTTC.

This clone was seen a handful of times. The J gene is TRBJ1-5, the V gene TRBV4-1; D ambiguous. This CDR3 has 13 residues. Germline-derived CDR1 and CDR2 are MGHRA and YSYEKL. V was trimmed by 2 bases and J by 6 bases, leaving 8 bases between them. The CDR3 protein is CASSQRGGQPQHF. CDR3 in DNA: TGCGCCAGCAGCCAAAGAGGTGGTCAGCCCCAGCATTTT.

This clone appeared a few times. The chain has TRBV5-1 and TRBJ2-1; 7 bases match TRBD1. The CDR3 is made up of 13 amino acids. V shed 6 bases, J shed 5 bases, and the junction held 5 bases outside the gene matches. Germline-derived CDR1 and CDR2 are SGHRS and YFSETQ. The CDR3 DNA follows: TGCGCCAGCAAACGGGACAGTGACAATGAGCAGTTCTTC. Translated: CASKRDSDNEQFF. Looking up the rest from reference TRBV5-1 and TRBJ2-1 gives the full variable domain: KAGVTQTPRYLIKTRGQQVTLSCSPISGHRSVSWYQQTPGQGLQFLFEYFSETQRNKGNFPGRFSGRQFSNSRSEMNVSTLELGDSALYLCASKRDSDNEQFFGPGTRLTVL.

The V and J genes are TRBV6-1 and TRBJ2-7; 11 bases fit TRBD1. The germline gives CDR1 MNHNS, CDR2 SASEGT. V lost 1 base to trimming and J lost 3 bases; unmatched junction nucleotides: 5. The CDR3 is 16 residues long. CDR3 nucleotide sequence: TGTGCCAGCAGTGAAGATAGGACAGGGGGCAGCTACGAGCAGTACTTC. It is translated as CASSEDRTGGSYEQYF.

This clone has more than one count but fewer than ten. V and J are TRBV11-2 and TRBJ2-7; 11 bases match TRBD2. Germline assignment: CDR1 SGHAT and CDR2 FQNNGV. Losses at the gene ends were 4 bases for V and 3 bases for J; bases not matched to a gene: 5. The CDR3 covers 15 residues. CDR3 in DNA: TGTGCCAGCAGCTCGCCGGGACTAGCGGTCTACGAGCAGTACTTC. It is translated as CASSSPGLAVYEQYF.

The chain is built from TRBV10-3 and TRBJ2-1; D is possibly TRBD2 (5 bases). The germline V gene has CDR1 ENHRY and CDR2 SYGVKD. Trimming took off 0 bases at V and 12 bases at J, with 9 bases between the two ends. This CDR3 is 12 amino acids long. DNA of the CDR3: TGTGCCATCAGTGAGTCCGTCGGAGGGCAGTTCTTC. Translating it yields CAISESVGGQFF.

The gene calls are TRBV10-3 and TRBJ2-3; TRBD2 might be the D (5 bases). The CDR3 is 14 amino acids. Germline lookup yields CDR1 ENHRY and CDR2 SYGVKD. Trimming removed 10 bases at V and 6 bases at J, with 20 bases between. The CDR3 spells CATQKTTRSDTQYF. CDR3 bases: TGTGCCACACAAAAAACTACTAGGTCGGATACGCAGTATTTT.

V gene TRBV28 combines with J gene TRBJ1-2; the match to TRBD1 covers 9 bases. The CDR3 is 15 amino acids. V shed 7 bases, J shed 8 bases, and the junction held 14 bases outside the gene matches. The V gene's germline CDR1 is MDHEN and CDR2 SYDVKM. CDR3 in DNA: TGTGCCAGCATTACACCATCAAACAGGGGGCAAGGCTACACCTTC. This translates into CASITPSNRGQGYTF.

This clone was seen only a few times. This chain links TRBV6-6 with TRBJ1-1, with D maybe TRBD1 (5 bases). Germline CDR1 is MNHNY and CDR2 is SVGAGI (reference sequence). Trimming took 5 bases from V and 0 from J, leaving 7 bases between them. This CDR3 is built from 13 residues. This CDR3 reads CASSETVNTEAFF. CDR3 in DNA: TGTGCCAGCAGTGAGACAGTGAACACTGAAGCTTTCTTT.

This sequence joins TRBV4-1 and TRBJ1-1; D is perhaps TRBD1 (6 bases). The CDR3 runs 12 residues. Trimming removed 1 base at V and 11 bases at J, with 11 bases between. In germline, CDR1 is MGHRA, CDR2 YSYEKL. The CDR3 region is CASSQVGGQAFF. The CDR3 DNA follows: TGCGCCAGCAGCCAAGTAGGGGGTCAGGCTTTCTTT.

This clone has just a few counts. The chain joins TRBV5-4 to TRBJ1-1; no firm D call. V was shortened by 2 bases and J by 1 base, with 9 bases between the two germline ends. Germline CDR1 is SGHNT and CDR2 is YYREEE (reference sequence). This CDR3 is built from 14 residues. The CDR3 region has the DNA TGTGCCAGCAGCTTATACAGTGGGAACACTGAAGCTTTCTTT. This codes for CASSLYSGNTEAFF.

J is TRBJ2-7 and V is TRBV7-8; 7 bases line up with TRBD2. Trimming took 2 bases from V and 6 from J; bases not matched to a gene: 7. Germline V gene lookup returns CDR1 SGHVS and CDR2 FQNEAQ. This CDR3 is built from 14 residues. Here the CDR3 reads CASSLSAPGGEQYF. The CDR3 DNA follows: TGTGCCAGCAGCTTATCGGCGCCGGGGGGCGAGCAGTACTTC. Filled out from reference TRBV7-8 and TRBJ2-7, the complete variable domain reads GAGVSQSPRYKVAKRGQDVALRCDPISGHVSLFWYQQALGQGPEFLTYFQNEAQLDKSGLPSDRFFAERPEGSVSTLKIQRTQQEDSAVYLCASSLSAPGGEQYFGPGTRLTVT.

The CDR3: CASSQVGGSSYEQYF. The CDR3, as DNA: TGCGCCAGCAGCCAAGTGGGAGGGTCCTCCTACGAGCAGTACTTC. The chain combines TRBV4-1 with TRBJ2-7, with 7 positions matching TRBD2. The J segment lost 0 bases and the V segment lost 1 base, leaving 3 bases of the junction unmatched. The CDR3 is made up of 15 amino acids. The germline V gene has CDR1 MGHRA and CDR2 YSYEKL.

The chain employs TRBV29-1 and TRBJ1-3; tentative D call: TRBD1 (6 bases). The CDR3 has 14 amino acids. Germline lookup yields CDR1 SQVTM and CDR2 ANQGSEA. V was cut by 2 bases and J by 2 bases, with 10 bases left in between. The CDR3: CSVEPRTAGNTIYF. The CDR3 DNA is TGCAGCGTTGAACCAAGGACAGCTGGAAACACCATATATTTT.

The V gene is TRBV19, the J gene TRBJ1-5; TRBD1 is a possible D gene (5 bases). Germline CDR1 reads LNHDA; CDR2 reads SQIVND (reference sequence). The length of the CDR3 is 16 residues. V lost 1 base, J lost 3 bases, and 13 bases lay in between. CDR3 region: CASSIVGGRNNQPQHF. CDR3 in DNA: TGTGCCAGTAGTATAGTGGGGGGGAGGAACAATCAGCCCCAGCATTTT.

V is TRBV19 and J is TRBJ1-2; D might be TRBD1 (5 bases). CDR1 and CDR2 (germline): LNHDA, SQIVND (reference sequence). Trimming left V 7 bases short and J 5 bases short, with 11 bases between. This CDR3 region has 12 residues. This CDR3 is CASIGGSYGYTF. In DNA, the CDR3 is TGTGCCAGTATTGGGGGGAGTTATGGCTACACCTTC.

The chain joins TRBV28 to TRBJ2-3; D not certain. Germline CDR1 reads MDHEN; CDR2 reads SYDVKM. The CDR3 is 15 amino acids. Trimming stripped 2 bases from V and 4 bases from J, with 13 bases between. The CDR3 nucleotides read TGTGCCAGCAGTTTAATATCACGAGGAGCAGATACGCAGTATTTT. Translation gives CASSLISRGADTQYF.

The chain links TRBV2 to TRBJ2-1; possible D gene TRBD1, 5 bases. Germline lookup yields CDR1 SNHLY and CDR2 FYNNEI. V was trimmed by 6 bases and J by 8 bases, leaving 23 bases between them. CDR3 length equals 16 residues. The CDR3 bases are TGTGCCAGCAGATTATCCATAAATAGGGGTCAAGATGAGCAGTTCTTC. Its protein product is CASRLSINRGQDEQFF.

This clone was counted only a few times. The CDR3 DNA reads TGTGCCACCACGGGGGGGACGAATGGCTACACCTTC. Translation gives CATTGGTNGYTF. The gene calls are TRBV10-3 and TRBJ1-2; possibly TRBD1 for D (5 bases). V was trimmed by 10 bases and J by 6 bases, leaving 15 bases between them. The CDR3 extends over 12 amino acids. Germline lookup yields CDR1 ENHRY and CDR2 SYGVKD.

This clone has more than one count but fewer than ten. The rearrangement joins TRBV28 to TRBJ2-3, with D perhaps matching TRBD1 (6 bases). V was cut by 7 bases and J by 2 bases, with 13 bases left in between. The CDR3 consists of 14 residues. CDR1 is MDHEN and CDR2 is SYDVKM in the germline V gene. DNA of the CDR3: TGTGCCAGCAAACGACAGGACTTCACAGATACGCAGTATTTT. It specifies CASKRQDFTDTQYF.

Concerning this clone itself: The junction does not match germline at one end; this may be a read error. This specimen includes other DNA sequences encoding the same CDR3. DNA for the CDR3: TGTGCCAGCAGCCTAGGGGACACTGAAGCCTTCTTT. Amino acids: CASSLGDTEAFF. The J gene is TRBJ1-1, the V gene TRBV14; possibly TRBD1 for D (6 bases). This CDR3 comprises 12 residues. Germline-derived CDR1 and CDR2 are SGHDN and FVKESK. The full variable domain, rest sourced from reference TRBV14 and TRBJ1-1, is EAGVTQFPSHSVIEKGQTVTLRCDPISGHDNLYWYRRVMGKEIKFLLHFVKESKQDESGMPNNRFLAERTGGTYSTLKVQPAELEDSGVYFCASSLGDTEAFFGQGTRLTVV.

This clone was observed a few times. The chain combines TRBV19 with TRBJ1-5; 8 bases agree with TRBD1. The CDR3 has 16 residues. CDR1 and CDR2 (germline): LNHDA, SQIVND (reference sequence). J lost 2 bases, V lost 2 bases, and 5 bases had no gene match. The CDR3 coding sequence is TGTGCCAGTAGTATAATGACAGGGGACCGCAATCAGCCCCAGCATTTT. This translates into CASSIMTGDRNQPQHF.

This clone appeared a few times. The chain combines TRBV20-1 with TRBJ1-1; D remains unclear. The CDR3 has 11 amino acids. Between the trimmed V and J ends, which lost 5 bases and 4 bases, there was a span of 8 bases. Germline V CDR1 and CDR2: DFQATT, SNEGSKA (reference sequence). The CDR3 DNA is TGCAGTGCTCCGCTAAGCACTGAAGCTTTCTTT. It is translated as CSAPLSTEAFF.

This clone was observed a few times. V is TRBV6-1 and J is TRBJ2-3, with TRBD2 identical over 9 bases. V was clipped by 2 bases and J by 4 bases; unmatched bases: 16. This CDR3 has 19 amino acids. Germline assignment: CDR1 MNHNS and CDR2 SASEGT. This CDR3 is CASSEPRLAGVGDPDTQYF. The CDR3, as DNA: TGTGCCAGCAGTGAACCCCGGTTAGCGGGAGTGGGGGATCCAGATACGCAGTATTTT.

The CDR3 spells CAISDRGETQYF. In DNA form, the CDR3 reads TGTGCCATCAGTGATAGAGGAGAGACCCAGTACTTC. The gene calls are TRBV10-3 and TRBJ2-5; no clear D gene. CDR3 length: 12 amino acids. CDR1 is ENHRY and CDR2 is SYGVKD in the germline V gene. V gave up 3 bases and J gave up 4 bases, with 6 bases separating them.

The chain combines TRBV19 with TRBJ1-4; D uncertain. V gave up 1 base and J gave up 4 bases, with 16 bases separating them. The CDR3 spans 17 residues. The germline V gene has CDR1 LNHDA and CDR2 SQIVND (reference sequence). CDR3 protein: CASSIAADGGLNEKLFF. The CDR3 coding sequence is TGTGCCAGTAGTATAGCGGCGGACGGAGGGCTTAATGAAAAACTGTTTTTT.

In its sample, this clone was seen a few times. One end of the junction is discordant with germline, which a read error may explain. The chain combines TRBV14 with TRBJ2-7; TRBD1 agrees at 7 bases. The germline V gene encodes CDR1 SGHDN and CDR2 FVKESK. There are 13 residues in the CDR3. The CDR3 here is CASSPGQSSEQYF. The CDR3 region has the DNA TGTGCCAGCAGCCCGGGACAGTCCTCCGAGCAGTACTTC.

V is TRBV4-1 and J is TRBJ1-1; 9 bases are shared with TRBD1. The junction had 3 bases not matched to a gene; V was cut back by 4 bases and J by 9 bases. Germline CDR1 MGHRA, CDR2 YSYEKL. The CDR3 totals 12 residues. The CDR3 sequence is CASSLGQGKAFF. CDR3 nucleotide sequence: TGCGCCAGCAGCCTCGGACAGGGGAAAGCTTTCTTT.

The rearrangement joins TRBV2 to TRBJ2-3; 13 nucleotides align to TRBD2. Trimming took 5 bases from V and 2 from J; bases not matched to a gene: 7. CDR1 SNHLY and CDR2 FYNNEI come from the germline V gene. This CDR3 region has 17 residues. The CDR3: CASSFGLAGDTTDTQYF. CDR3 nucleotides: TGTGCCAGCAGTTTCGGACTAGCGGGAGATACCACAGATACGCAGTATTTT.

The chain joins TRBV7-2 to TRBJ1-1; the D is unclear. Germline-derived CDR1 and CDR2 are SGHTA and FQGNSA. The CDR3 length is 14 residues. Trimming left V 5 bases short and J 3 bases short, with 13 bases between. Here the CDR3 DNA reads TGTGCCAGCAGCGTGGCGGCACTTTACACTGAAGCTTTCTTT. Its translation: CASSVAALYTEAFF.